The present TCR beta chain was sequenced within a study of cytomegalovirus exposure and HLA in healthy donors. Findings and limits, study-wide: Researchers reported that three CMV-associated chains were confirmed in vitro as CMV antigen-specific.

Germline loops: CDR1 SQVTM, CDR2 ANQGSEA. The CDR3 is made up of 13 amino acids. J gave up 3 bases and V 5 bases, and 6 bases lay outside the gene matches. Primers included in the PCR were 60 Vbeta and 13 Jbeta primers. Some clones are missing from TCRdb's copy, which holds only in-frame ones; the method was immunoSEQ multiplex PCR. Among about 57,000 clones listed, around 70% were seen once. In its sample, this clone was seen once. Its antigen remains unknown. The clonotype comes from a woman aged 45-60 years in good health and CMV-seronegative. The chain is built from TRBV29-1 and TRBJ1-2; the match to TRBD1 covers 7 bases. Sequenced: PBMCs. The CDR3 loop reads CSVLGGADYGYTF. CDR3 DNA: TGCAGCGTTTTAGGGGGCGCAGACTATGGCTACACCTTC.